This passage covers 13 T cell receptor beta chains from one sample sequenced in a study of blood T cell repertoires in COVID-19. Data came from immunoSEQ multiplex PCR; TCRdb stores just in-frame clones and leaves some out. The data hold 200,000 to 300,000 clones, with 85% to 90% observed a single time. The sample consisted of PBMCs or T cells enriched from blood (not recorded which). The receptors stem from a man aged 50-59 years who had been exposed to COVID-19.

The chain employs TRBV21-1 and TRBJ2-3; TRBD2 is the table's D call, not checked against the DNA. TRBV21-1 is an annotated pseudogene. This CDR3 spans 16 amino acids. The DNA of the CDR3 is TGTGCCAGCAGCAAAGAGAGGGTTCATAGCACAGATACGCAGTATTTT. Protein sequence: CASSKERVHSTDTQYF.

As concerns this clone: The sample holds other DNA sequences that translate to the same CDR3. DNA of the CDR3: TGTGCCAGCAGCTTAACTAGCGGGTACAATGAGCAGTTCTTC. As protein: CASSLTSGYNEQFF. This chain connects TRBV7-3 to TRBJ2-1, with 7 bases lining up with TRBD2. The V gene end was trimmed by 0 bases and the J gene end by 4 bases; junction bases not matched to a gene: 0. Looked up from germline, CDR1 is SGHTA and CDR2 is FQGTGA. The CDR3 sequence is 14 residues long.

The genes are TRBV19 and TRBJ1-1, with TRBD1 matching 9 bases. Unmatched junction bases numbered 16, after V lost 5 bases and J lost 6 bases. The germline gives CDR1 LNHDA, CDR2 SQIVND (reference sequence). There are 17 residues in the CDR3. The CDR3 reads CASSSDRGGAWRAEAFF. For the CDR3, the DNA is TGTGCCAGTAGTTCCGACAGGGGGGGGGCCTGGAGGGCTGAAGCTTTCTTT.

The rearrangement joins TRBV5-1 to TRBJ2-5; D not resolved. The CDR3 contains 14 residues. V was cut by 2 bases and J by 7 bases, with 15 bases left in between. Germline CDR1 is SGHRS and CDR2 is YFSETQ. The CDR3 loop reads CASSFRVGPATQYF. The CDR3 DNA sequence: TGCGCCAGCAGCTTTCGAGTGGGCCCTGCGACCCAGTACTTC. Full variable domain (missing parts from reference TRBV5-1 and TRBJ2-5): KAGVTQTPRYLIKTRGQQVTLSCSPISGHRSVSWYQQTPGQGLQFLFEYFSETQRNKGNFPGRFSGRQFSNSRSEMNVSTLELGDSALYLCASSFRVGPATQYFGPGTRLLVL.

The chain uses TRBV30 and TRBJ1-5; 8 nucleotides agree with TRBD1. CDR1 GTSNPN and CDR2 SVGIG come from the germline V gene (reference sequence). V lost 5 bases, J lost 4 bases, and 4 bases stayed unmatched. The CDR3 runs 13 residues. The CDR3 here is CAWADRGNQPQHF. CDR3 DNA sequence: TGTGCCTGGGCCGACAGGGGAAATCAGCCCCAGCATTTT.

The chain joins TRBV9 to TRBJ2-1, with 13 bases fitting TRBD2. The CDR3 has 16 amino acids. Germline V gene lookup returns CDR1 SGDLS and CDR2 YYNGEE. V lost 3 bases, J lost 9 bases, and 9 bases stayed unmatched. The CDR3 bases are TGTGCCAGCAGCGCAACTAGCGGGGGGGTCTTGCGTGAGCAGTTCTTC. This translates into CASSATSGGVLREQFF.

The rearrangement joins TRBV5-1 to TRBJ2-1, with 9 bases lining up with TRBD2. Germline CDR1 SGHRS, CDR2 YFSETQ. V lost 4 bases and J lost 6; bases outside the gene matches: 5. CDR3 length: 14 amino acids. Here the CDR3 reads CASSMPSGANEQFF. CDR3 DNA: TGCGCCAGCAGCATGCCTAGCGGGGCCAATGAGCAGTTCTTC.

In this sample, this clone turned up once. The chain combines TRBV3-1 (or the pseudogene TRBV3-2) with TRBJ2-5; TRBD2 matches at 9 bases. The CDR3 is 17 residues long. V lost 0 bases and J lost 2; bases outside the gene matches: 7. In germline, CDR1 is LGHDT, CDR2 YNNKEL (reference sequence). The CDR3 DNA reads TGTGCCAGCAGCCAAGATGGGGCTAGCGGGGCTCAAGAGACCCAGTACTTC. Translating gives CASSQDGASGAQETQYF.

The CDR3 bases are TGTGCCAGCAGTTTAGCAGGCTGGAGGAAGGGCGAGCAGTACGTC. Encoded protein: CASSLAGWRKGEQYV. This chain links TRBV28 with TRBJ2-7, with D tentatively TRBD2 (5 bases). Germline CDR1 and CDR2: MDHEN and SYDVKM. The CDR3 contains 15 residues. Between the trimmed V and J ends, which lost 2 bases and 6 bases, there was a span of 17 bases.

Note on this clone: Other nucleotide sequences from this sample produce the same CDR3. The chain couples TRBV18 to TRBJ2-3; a weak D match, TRBD1 (6 bases). V was pared by 3 bases and J by 1 base, with 11 bases between. The germline CDR1 and CDR2 sequences are KGHSH and LQKENI. The CDR3 contains 15 residues. CDR3 protein: CASSPLQGRTDTQYF. CDR3 sequence (DNA): TGTGCCAGCTCACCCTTACAGGGACGCACAGATACGCAGTATTTT.

The V call is TRBV10-3, the J call TRBJ1-1; perhaps TRBD1 as D (6 bases). Trimming took 3 bases from V and 6 from J, leaving 14 bases between them. The germline V gene has CDR1 ENHRY and CDR2 SYGVKD. The length of the CDR3 is 14 residues. The CDR3 DNA sequence: TGTGCCATCAGTGAATTGACAGGAAACCCTGAAGCTTTCTTT. Protein sequence: CAISELTGNPEAFF.

The gene calls are TRBV27 and TRBJ1-1; 7 bases are shared with TRBD1. V was pared by 6 bases and J by 1 base, with 14 bases of the junction left unmatched. This CDR3 region has 17 residues. Per the germline V gene, CDR1 is MNHEY and CDR2 is SMNVEV (reference sequence). The CDR3 DNA reads as TGTGCCAGCAGACCACGACAGGGTCAAGGTACGAACACTGAAGCTTTCTTT. Its translation: CASRPRQGQGTNTEAFF.

The chain has TRBV15 and TRBJ1-1, with 7 bases fitting TRBD1. The CDR3 loop spans 15 amino acids. The junction had 5 bases not matched to a gene; V was cut back by 2 bases and J by 2 bases. Germline CDR1 reads LNHNV; CDR2 reads YYDKDF (reference sequence). DNA for the CDR3: TGTGCCACCAGCAGATGGACAGGTGCTAACACTGAAGCTTTCTTT. Translation gives CATSRWTGANTEAFF.